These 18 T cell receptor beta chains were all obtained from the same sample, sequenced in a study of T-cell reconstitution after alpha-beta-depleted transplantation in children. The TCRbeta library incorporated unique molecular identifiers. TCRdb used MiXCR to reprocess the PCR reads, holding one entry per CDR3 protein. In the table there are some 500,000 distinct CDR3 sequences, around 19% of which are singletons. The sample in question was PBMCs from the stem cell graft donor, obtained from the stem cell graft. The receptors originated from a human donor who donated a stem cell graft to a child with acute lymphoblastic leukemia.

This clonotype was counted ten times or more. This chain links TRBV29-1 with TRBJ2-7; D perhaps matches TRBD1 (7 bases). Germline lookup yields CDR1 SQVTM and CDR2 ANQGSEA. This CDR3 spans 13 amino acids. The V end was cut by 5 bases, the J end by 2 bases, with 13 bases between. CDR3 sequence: CSVQGGRTYEQYF. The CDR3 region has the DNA TGCAGCGTTCAGGGGGGAAGGACCTACGAGCAGTACTTC.

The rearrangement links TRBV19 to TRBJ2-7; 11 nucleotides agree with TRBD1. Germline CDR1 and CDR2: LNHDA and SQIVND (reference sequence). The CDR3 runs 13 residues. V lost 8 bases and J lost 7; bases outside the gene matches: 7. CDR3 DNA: TGTGCCAGTGGGACAGGGGGTTCGGGAGAGCAGTACTTC. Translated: CASGTGGSGEQYF.

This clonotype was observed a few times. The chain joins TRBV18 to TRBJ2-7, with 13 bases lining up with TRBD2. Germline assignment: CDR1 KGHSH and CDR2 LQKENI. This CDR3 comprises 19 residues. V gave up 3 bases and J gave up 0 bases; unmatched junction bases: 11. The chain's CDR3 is CASSPLRTSGRGGSYEQYF. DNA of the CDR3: TGTGCCAGCTCACCCTTAAGGACTAGCGGGAGAGGGGGCTCCTACGAGCAGTACTTC.

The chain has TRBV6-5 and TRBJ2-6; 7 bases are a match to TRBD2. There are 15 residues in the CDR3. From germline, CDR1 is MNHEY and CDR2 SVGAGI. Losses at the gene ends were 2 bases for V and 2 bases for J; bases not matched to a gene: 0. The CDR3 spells CASSYGGAGANVLTF. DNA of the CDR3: TGTGCCAGCAGTTACGGGGGGGCTGGGGCCAACGTCCTGACTTTC.

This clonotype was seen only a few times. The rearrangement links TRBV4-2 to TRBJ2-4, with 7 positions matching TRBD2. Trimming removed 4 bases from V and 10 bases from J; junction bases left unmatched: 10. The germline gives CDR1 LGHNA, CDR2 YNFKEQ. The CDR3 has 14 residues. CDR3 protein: CASSPEASGGIQYF. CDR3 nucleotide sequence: TGTGCCAGCAGCCCTGAGGCTAGCGGTGGAATTCAGTACTTC.

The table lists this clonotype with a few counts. The CDR3 nucleotides are TGTGCCAGCAGATTGACAGGGGGCGGTTCACCCCTCCACTTT. It encodes CASRLTGGGSPLHF. The J gene is TRBJ1-6, the V gene TRBV3-1; TRBD1 matches 10 bases. The CDR3 is 14 amino acids. With 6 bases clipped from V and 9 bases from J, the junction kept 5 bases outside the gene matches. From germline, CDR1 is LGHDT and CDR2 YNNKEL (reference sequence).

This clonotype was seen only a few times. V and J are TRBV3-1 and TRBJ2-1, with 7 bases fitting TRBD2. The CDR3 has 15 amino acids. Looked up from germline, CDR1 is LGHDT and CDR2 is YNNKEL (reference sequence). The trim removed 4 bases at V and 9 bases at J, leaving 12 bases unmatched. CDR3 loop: CASSPPGRALSEQFF. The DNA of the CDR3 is TGTGCCAGCAGCCCGCCGGGGAGGGCCCTCAGTGAGCAGTTCTTC.

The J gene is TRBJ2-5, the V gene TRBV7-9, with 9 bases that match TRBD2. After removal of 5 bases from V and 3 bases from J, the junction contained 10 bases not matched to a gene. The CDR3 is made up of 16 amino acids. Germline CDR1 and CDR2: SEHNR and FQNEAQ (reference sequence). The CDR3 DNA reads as TGTGCCAGCAGCCAATCTAGCGGGGACGCGGAAGAGACCCAGTACTTC. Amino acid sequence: CASSQSSGDAEETQYF.

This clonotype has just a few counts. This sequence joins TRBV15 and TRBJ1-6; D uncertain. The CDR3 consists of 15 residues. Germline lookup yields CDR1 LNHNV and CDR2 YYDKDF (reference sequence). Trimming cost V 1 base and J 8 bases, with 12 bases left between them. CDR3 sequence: CATSRGGVTDSPLHF. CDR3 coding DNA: TGTGCCACCAGCAGAGGCGGGGTTACAGATTCACCCCTCCACTTT.

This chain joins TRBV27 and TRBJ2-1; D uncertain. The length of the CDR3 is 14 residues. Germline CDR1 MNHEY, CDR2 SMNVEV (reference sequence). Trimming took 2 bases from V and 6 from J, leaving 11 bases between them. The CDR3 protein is CASSLAYYSNEQFF. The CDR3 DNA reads TGTGCCAGCAGTTTAGCCTACTACTCCAATGAGCAGTTCTTC.

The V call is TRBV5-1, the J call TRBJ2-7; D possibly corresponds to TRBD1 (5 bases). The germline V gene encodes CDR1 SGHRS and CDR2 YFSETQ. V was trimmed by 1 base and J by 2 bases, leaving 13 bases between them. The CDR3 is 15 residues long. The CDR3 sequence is CASSLRTDKTYEQYF. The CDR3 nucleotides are TGCGCCAGCAGCTTGCGGACGGACAAAACCTACGAGCAGTACTTC.

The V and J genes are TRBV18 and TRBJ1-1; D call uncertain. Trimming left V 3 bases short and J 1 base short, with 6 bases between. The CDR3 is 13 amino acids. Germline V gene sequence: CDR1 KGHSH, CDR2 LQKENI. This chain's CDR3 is CASSPSENTEAFF. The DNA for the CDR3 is TGTGCCAGCTCACCGTCAGAGAACACTGAAGCTTTCTTT.

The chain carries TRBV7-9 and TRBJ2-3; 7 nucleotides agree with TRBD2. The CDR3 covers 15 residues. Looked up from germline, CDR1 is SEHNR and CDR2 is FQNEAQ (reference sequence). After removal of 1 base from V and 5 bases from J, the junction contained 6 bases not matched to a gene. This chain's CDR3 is CASSLGKRGKDTQYF. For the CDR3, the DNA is TGTGCCAGCAGCTTAGGGAAGCGGGGTAAAGATACGCAGTATTTT.

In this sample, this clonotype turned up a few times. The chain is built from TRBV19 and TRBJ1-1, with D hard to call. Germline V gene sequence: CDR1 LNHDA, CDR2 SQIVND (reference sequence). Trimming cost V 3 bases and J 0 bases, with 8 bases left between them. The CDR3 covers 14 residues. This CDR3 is CASSIGRLNTEAFF. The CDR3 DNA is TGTGCCAGTAGTATTGGGCGGTTGAACACTGAAGCTTTCTTT.

The CDR3 DNA is TGCGCCAGCAGTCTACGGGAGCGGAGCGTAGCGGGCGATCTGAACACTGAAGCTTTCTTT. It translates to CASSLRERSVAGDLNTEAFF. The V and J genes are TRBV23-1 and TRBJ1-1; D gene ambiguous. TRBV23-1 has ORF status, its function being uncertain. With 4 bases removed from V and 0 bases from J, the gap between germline ends came to 27 bases. This CDR3 has 20 amino acids.

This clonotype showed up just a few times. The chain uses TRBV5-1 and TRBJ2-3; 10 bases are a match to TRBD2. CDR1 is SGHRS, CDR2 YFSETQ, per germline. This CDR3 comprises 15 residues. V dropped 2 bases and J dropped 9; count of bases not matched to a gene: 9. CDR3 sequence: CASSFTSGIVSTQYF. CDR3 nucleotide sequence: TGCGCCAGCAGCTTCACTAGCGGGATCGTATCGACGCAGTATTTT.

CDR3 in amino acids: CASSLGGELFGYTF. The CDR3 DNA follows: TGCGCCAGCAGCTTAGGGGGCGAGCTTTTTGGCTACACCTTC. The J gene is TRBJ1-2, the V gene TRBV5-1; 7 nucleotides agree with TRBD1. The germline V gene has CDR1 SGHRS and CDR2 YFSETQ. This CDR3 has 14 amino acids. Trimming at V came to 2 bases and at J to 7 bases, leaving 8 bases not matched to a gene.

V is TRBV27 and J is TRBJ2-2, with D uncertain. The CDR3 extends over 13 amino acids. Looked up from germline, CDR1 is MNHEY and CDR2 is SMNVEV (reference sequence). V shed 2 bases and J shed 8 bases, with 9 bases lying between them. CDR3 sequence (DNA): TGTGCCAGCAGTTTACCCGATCGAGGGGAGCTGTTTTTT. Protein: CASSLPDRGELFF.